This TCR beta chain derives from a study of siplizumab effects on memory and regulatory T cells. Study-wide results and caveats: Mean Treg-derived proportions of mappable alloreactive CD4+ clones were around 72% for siplizumab and approximately 25% for controls. Many proliferating CD4+ or CD8+ clones remained unclassified. Roughly 80-96% of them could not be assigned either a naive or a memory phenotype.

Notes on this clone: Its antigen is still unknown.

Assayed TCR templates numbered about 10^5 for each sample. Produced via immunoSEQ multiplex PCR; TCRdb's table is partial and in-frame only. The table lists roughly 70,000 clones, 93% of them singletons. CDR1 and CDR2 (germline): MNHNS, SASEGT. V was clipped by 4 bases and J by 4 bases, with 8 bases between them. CDR3 size: 12 residues. Sequenced material: CD8+ T cells sorted from blood. The receptor's source is a human donor in good health. The chain has TRBV6-1 and TRBJ2-7; D unclear. The CDR3 DNA sequence: TGTGCCAGCAGTGTTTGGAGTTACGAGCAGTACTTC. Translating gives CASSVWSYEQYF.